Below, 9 T cell receptor beta chains from the same sample are listed, as sequenced in a study of blood T cell repertoires in COVID-19. Only in-frame clones appear in the TCRdb table, and some are missing; sequencing was by immunoSEQ multiplex PCR. Seen here are over 200,000 clones, approximately 84% observed once, and the top ten hold under 2%. Material: PBMCs or T cells enriched from blood (not recorded which). These receptors came from a man aged 55-75 years who had recovered from COVID-19.

For the CDR3, the DNA is TGTGCCAGCAACCGGGGACTCGGTCGGGATACGCAGTATTTT. This codes for CASNRGLGRDTQYF. The chain is built from TRBV7-9 and TRBJ2-3; TRBD2 might be the D (6 bases). The CDR3 spans 14 residues. The V end lost 7 bases, the J end lost 6 bases, and 17 bases lay between the germline ends. Germline V CDR1 and CDR2: SEHNR, FQNEAQ (reference sequence).

The genes are TRBV2 and TRBJ1-5, with TRBD1 matching over 9 bases. The ends lost 7 bases at V and 2 bases at J; junction bases unmatched: 12. The germline gives CDR1 SNHLY, CDR2 FYNNEI. CDR3 length: 17 residues. The CDR3 is CASTGDRDRGGNQPQHF. CDR3 nucleotide sequence: TGTGCCAGCACAGGGGACAGGGACCGTGGGGGCAATCAGCCCCAGCATTTT. Full variable domain (rest looked up from reference TRBV2 and TRBJ1-5): EPEVTQTPSHQVTQMGQEVILRCVPISNHLYFYWYRQILGQKVEFLVSFYNNEISEKSEIFDDQFSVERPDGSNFTLKIRSTKLEDSAMYFCASTGDRDRGGNQPQHFGDGTRLSIL.

The chain links TRBV7-2 to TRBJ2-7; the match to TRBD2 covers 10 bases. This CDR3 is built from 14 residues. CDR1 SGHTA and CDR2 FQGNSA come from the germline V gene. V shed 6 bases and J 7 bases; nucleotides not matched to a gene: 9. DNA of the CDR3: TGTGCCAGCAGGCCCAGCGGGGGGGCGGGGGAGCAGTACTTC. This encodes CASRPSGGAGEQYF.

A single count supports this clone. The chain is built from TRBV6-2 or TRBV6-3 and TRBJ1-2, with unresolved D. Trimming pared 4 bases from V and 1 base from J, leaving 13 bases between. Germline CDR1 MNHEY, CDR2 SVGEGT. The CDR3 contains 15 residues. CDR3 DNA sequence: TGTGCCAGCAGTTCCGTCCGCTACGGTAACTATGGCTACACCTTC. Amino acids: CASSSVRYGNYGYTF.

The chain employs TRBV24-1 and TRBJ1-1; 7 bases match TRBD1. The length of the CDR3 is 14 residues. Looked up from germline, CDR1 is KGHDR and CDR2 is SFDVKD. The ends lost 1 base at V and 9 bases at J; junction bases unmatched: 7. The CDR3 DNA follows: TGTGCCACCAGTGATTTTGGGGACAGCCAAAAAGCTTTCTTT. Its translation is CATSDFGDSQKAFF.

The chain is built from TRBV30 and TRBJ2-3; perhaps TRBD2 as D (6 bases). Germline V gene data show CDR1 as GTSNPN and CDR2 as SVGIG (reference sequence). Trimming cost V 2 bases and J 1 base, with 10 bases left between them. This CDR3 is 14 amino acids long. The CDR3 region has the DNA TGTGCCTGGAGTTCTGGCGGGGGCACAGATACGCAGTATTTT. Residues: CAWSSGGGTDTQYF.

The rearrangement joins TRBV13 to TRBJ1-6; D is undetermined. The CDR3 runs to 13 residues. Germline V gives CDR1 PRHDT, CDR2 FYEKMQ (reference sequence). Trimming cost V 2 bases and J 10 bases, with 9 bases left between them. In DNA, the CDR3 is TGTGCCAGCAGCTTAAGTTCAGGCTCACCCCTCCACTTT. Translating gives CASSLSSGSPLHF.

The chain links TRBV7-2 to TRBJ2-6; TRBD1 might be the D (5 bases). V lost 5 bases and J 6 bases, leaving 14 bases between the germline ends. The germline V gene has CDR1 SGHTA and CDR2 FQGNSA. This CDR3 spans 15 amino acids. CDR3 DNA: TGTGCCAGCAGCCCGACAGTTATTGAGGCCAACGTCCTGACTTTC. The encoded protein is CASSPTVIEANVLTF.

This chain connects TRBV9 to TRBJ1-2; unclear D gene. The CDR3 has 15 amino acids. Per germline, CDR1 SGDLS and CDR2 YYNGEE. Trimming pared 3 bases from V and 6 bases from J, leaving 18 bases between. The CDR3: CASSATGILRDGYTF. The CDR3 coding sequence is TGTGCCAGCAGCGCCACCGGGATCCTCCGGGATGGCTACACCTTC.